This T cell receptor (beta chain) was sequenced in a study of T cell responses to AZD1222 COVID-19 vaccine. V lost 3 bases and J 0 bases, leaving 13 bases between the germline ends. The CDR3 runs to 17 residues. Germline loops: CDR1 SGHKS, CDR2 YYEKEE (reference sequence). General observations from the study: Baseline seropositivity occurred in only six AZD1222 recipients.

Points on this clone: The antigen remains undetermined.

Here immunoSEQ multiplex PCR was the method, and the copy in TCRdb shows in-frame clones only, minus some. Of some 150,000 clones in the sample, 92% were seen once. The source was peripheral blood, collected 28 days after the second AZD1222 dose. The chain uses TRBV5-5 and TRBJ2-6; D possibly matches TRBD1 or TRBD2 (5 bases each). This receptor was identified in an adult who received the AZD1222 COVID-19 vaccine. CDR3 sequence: CASSSTGTRSGANVLTF. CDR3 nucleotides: TGTGCCAGCAGCTCAACCGGGACGCGCTCTGGGGCCAACGTCCTGACTTTC.